Listed below are T cell receptor beta chains from one sample, sequenced in a study of T cell responses to AZD1222 COVID-19 vaccine. The table came from immunoSEQ multiplex PCR; TCRdb's copy has only in-frame clones and leaves some out. This table has 90,000 to 120,000 clones, 92% appearing once. This specimen consisted of peripheral blood, obtained 28 days after the second AZD1222 dose. These receptors originate from an adult who received the AZD1222 COVID-19 vaccine. Each CDR3 is given with its conserved first and last residue. A D gene is named only where the DNA matches it firmly. Where a row states a size, it is once, few, many or the class of an expanded clone; other rows omit it.

clone_size: -
j_call: TRBJ1-3
v_call: TRBV5-1
d_call: -
cdr3_aa: CASSRTGSGNTIYF
cdr3_nt: TGCGCCAGCAGCCGAACAGGCTCTGGAAACACCATATATTTT

clone_size: -
j_call: TRBJ2-2
v_call: TRBV5-1
d_call: -
cdr3_aa: CASSPGTLTGELFF
cdr3_nt: TGCGCCAGCAGCCCCGGGACCCTCACCGGGGAGCTGTTTTTT

clone_size: -
j_call: TRBJ1-4
v_call: TRBV5-5
d_call: TRBD1
cdr3_aa: CASSFLDRNEKLFF
cdr3_nt: TGTGCCAGCAGCTTCCTGGACAGGAATGAAAAACTGTTTTTT

clone_size: once
j_call: TRBJ1-1
v_call: TRBV7-8
d_call: -
cdr3_aa: CASSFSESTEAFF
cdr3_nt: TGTGCCAGCAGCTTCTCTGAGAGCACTGAAGCTTTCTTT

clone_size: -
j_call: TRBJ2-7
v_call: TRBV12-5
d_call: -
cdr3_aa: CASGSSHSQGSTRNEQYF
cdr3_nt: TGTGCTAGTGGTTCCTCCCACTCGCAGGGGTCGACGCGCAACGAGCAGTACTTC

clone_size: -
j_call: TRBJ2-2
v_call: TRBV4-2
d_call: TRBD2
cdr3_aa: CASSQTSGRFTGELFF
cdr3_nt: TGTGCCAGCAGCCAAACTAGCGGGAGGTTCACCGGGGAGCTGTTTTTT

clone_size: once
j_call: TRBJ2-1
v_call: TRBV25-1
d_call: -
cdr3_aa: CASSVGNEQFF
cdr3_nt: TGTGCCAGCAGTGTTGGAAATGAGCAGTTCTTC

clone_size: -
j_call: TRBJ1-4
v_call: TRBV30
d_call: -
cdr3_aa: CAWTEGFGATNEKLFF
cdr3_nt: TGTGCCTGGACCGAAGGGTTCGGGGCCACTAATGAAAAACTGTTTTTT

clone_size: -
j_call: TRBJ2-5
v_call: TRBV5-1
d_call: TRBD2
cdr3_aa: CASSWGTSGASYQETQYF
cdr3_nt: TGCGCCAGCAGCTGGGGGACTAGCGGGGCTTCGTACCAAGAGACCCAGTACTTC

clone_size: -
j_call: TRBJ2-7
v_call: TRBV7-3
d_call: -
cdr3_aa: CASSLDAGYEQYF
cdr3_nt: TGTGCCAGCAGCCTGGATGCCGGCTACGAGCAGTACTTC

clone_size: -
j_call: TRBJ2-2
v_call: TRBV5-5
d_call: -
cdr3_aa: CASSAGGQTNTGELFF
cdr3_nt: TGTGCCAGCAGCGCGGGGGGACAGACGAACACCGGGGAGCTGTTTTTT

clone_size: -
j_call: TRBJ2-1
v_call: TRBV29-1
d_call: -
cdr3_aa: CSVVGQRHGRYNEQFF
cdr3_nt: TGCAGCGTTGTGGGTCAAAGACACGGAAGATACAATGAGCAGTTCTTC

clone_size: -
j_call: TRBJ2-1
v_call: TRBV30
d_call: -
cdr3_aa: CAWSAFRSYNEQFF
cdr3_nt: TGTGCCTGGAGTGCCTTTCGGTCCTACAATGAGCAGTTCTTC

clone_size: -
j_call: TRBJ2-2
v_call: TRBV24-1
d_call: TRBD2
cdr3_aa: CATSGASGRARTGELFF
cdr3_nt: TGTGCCACCAGTGGGGCTAGCGGGAGGGCACGCACCGGGGAGCTGTTTTTT

clone_size: -
j_call: TRBJ1-4
v_call: TRBV11-2
d_call: -
cdr3_aa: CASSLDPGGKLFF
cdr3_nt: TGTGCCAGCAGCTTAGATCCGGGAGGAAAACTGTTTTTT

clone_size: -
j_call: TRBJ2-1
v_call: TRBV10-3
d_call: TRBD2
cdr3_aa: CAIIAGASYNEQFF
cdr3_nt: TGTGCCATCATAGCGGGGGCCTCTTACAATGAGCAGTTCTTC

clone_size: -
j_call: TRBJ2-5
v_call: TRBV19
d_call: -
cdr3_aa: CASRGGAQETQYF
cdr3_nt: TGTGCCAGCCGAGGGGGGGCCCAAGAGACCCAGTACTTC

clone_size: once
j_call: TRBJ1-2
v_call: TRBV18
d_call: -
cdr3_aa: CASKTGLDYGYTF
cdr3_nt: TGTGCCAGCAAGACAGGCCTGGACTATGGCTACACCTTC

clone_size: few
j_call: TRBJ1-2
v_call: TRBV9
d_call: -
cdr3_aa: CASSVGTDPRAYGYTF
cdr3_nt: TGTGCCAGCAGCGTAGGAACGGACCCGAGAGCCTATGGCTACACCTTC

clone_size: -
j_call: TRBJ1-4
v_call: TRBV4-1
d_call: -
cdr3_aa: CASSQVSWVSNEKLFF
cdr3_nt: TGCGCCAGCAGCCAAGTATCATGGGTATCCAATGAAAAACTGTTTTTT

clone_size: -
j_call: TRBJ2-3
v_call: TRBV7-2
d_call: TRBD2
cdr3_aa: CASSTSGRGADTQYF
cdr3_nt: TGTGCCAGCAGTACTAGCGGGAGGGGTGCAGATACGCAGTATTTT

clone_size: -
j_call: TRBJ1-3
v_call: TRBV5-8
d_call: -
cdr3_aa: CASSPVQGPSGNTIYF
cdr3_nt: TGTGCCAGCAGCCCCGTACAGGGACCCTCTGGAAACACCATATATTTT

clone_size: -
j_call: TRBJ2-7
v_call: TRBV7-9
d_call: -
cdr3_aa: CASSLQGHNEQYF
cdr3_nt: TGTGCCAGCAGCTTACAAGGACACAACGAGCAGTACTTC

clone_size: -
j_call: TRBJ2-3
v_call: TRBV2
d_call: TRBD2
cdr3_aa: CASSDIPSGTTDTQYF
cdr3_nt: TGTGCCAGCAGTGACATCCCTAGCGGGACCACAGATACGCAGTATTTT

clone_size: -
j_call: TRBJ2-1
v_call: TRBV30
d_call: -
cdr3_aa: CAHRGYNEQFF
cdr3_nt: TGTGCCCACCGGGGGTACAATGAGCAGTTCTTC

clone_size: -
j_call: TRBJ2-3
v_call: TRBV4-3
d_call: -
cdr3_aa: CASSQDLTDTQYF
cdr3_nt: TGCGCCAGCAGCCAAGATCTAACAGATACGCAGTATTTT

clone_size: -
j_call: TRBJ2-6
v_call: TRBV30
d_call: TRBD2
cdr3_aa: CAWHSGRAFPGANVLTF
cdr3_nt: TGTGCCTGGCATAGCGGGAGGGCCTTCCCCGGGGCCAACGTCCTGACTTTC

clone_size: -
j_call: TRBJ2-1
v_call: TRBV2
d_call: TRBD2
cdr3_aa: CASSELAGGYNEQFF
cdr3_nt: TGTGCCAGCAGTGAATTAGCGGGGGGGTACAATGAGCAGTTCTTC

clone_size: -
j_call: TRBJ2-3
v_call: TRBV3-1/TRBV3-2
d_call: TRBD2
cdr3_aa: CASSLLAGAEDTQYF
cdr3_nt: TGTGCCAGCAGCCTTCTAGCGGGGGCCGAGGATACGCAGTATTTT

clone_size: -
j_call: TRBJ1-2
v_call: TRBV27
d_call: TRBD1
cdr3_aa: CATGGQGGYGYTF
cdr3_nt: TGTGCCACCGGGGGACAGGGCGGCTATGGCTACACCTTC

clone_size: -
j_call: TRBJ2-1
v_call: TRBV19
d_call: -
cdr3_aa: CASSIVAGQYNEQFF
cdr3_nt: TGTGCCAGTAGTATTGTCGCAGGTCAATACAATGAGCAGTTCTTC

clone_size: -
j_call: TRBJ1-1
v_call: TRBV18
d_call: -
cdr3_aa: CASSPGQQNTEAFF
cdr3_nt: TGTGCCAGCTCACCAGGACAGCAGAACACTGAAGCTTTCTTT

clone_size: -
j_call: TRBJ1-5
v_call: TRBV6-5
d_call: -
cdr3_aa: CASSYGAAPNQPQHF
cdr3_nt: TGTGCCAGCAGTTACGGGGCAGCCCCCAATCAGCCCCAGCATTTT

clone_size: -
j_call: TRBJ1-1
v_call: TRBV27
d_call: -
cdr3_aa: CASSPQQGADTEAFF
cdr3_nt: TGTGCCAGCAGTCCACAGCAAGGGGCCGACACTGAAGCTTTCTTT

clone_size: once
j_call: TRBJ1-5
v_call: TRBV3-1/TRBV3-2
d_call: -
cdr3_aa: CASSQEGSGQPQHF
cdr3_nt: TGTGCCAGCAGCCAAGAGGGTTCAGGCCAGCCCCAGCATTTT

clone_size: -
j_call: TRBJ1-2
v_call: TRBV28
d_call: -
cdr3_aa: CASSSPGGRGYTF
cdr3_nt: TGTGCCAGCAGTTCCCCGGGGGGCCGGGGCTACACCTTC

clone_size: once
j_call: TRBJ1-5
v_call: TRBV7-9
d_call: -
cdr3_aa: CASSLEGGHQPQHF
cdr3_nt: TGTGCCAGCAGCCTAGAGGGCGGGCATCAGCCCCAGCATTTT

clone_size: -
j_call: TRBJ2-2
v_call: TRBV10-2
d_call: -
cdr3_aa: CASSGFTGELFF
cdr3_nt: TGCGCCAGCAGTGGTTTCACCGGGGAGCTGTTTTTT

clone_size: -
j_call: TRBJ2-5
v_call: TRBV9
d_call: TRBD1
cdr3_aa: CASSVARGETQYF
cdr3_nt: TGTGCCAGCAGCGTAGCCAGGGGGGAGACCCAGTACTTC

clone_size: -
j_call: TRBJ2-5
v_call: TRBV12-3/TRBV12-4
d_call: -
cdr3_aa: CASSSRAGETQYF
cdr3_nt: TGTGCCAGCAGTTCTCGGGCCGGGGAGACCCAGTACTTC

clone_size: -
j_call: TRBJ2-5
v_call: TRBV11-2
d_call: -
cdr3_aa: CASSSDPGGKTQYF
cdr3_nt: TGTGCCAGCAGCTCCGATCCCGGGGGAAAGACCCAGTACTTC

clone_size: -
j_call: TRBJ1-6
v_call: TRBV5-1
d_call: TRBD1
cdr3_aa: CASSSGVGGLSSSPLHF
cdr3_nt: TGCGCCAGCAGCTCGGGAGTAGGGGGCCTATCCAGTTCACCCCTCCACTTT